The 19 T cell receptor beta chains below come from one sample, sequenced in a study of STAT5B mutations in CD4+ large granular lymphocyte leukemia. This table comes from immunoSEQ multiplex PCR, and its TCRdb copy is limited to in-frame clones, with some not included. Of about 38,000 clones listed, over 70% are singletons. Sequences were obtained from CD4+ T cells from blood buffy coats. The receptors here all came from a human donor in good health.

This clone was observed a single time. CDR3 in DNA: TGTGCCAGCAGCTTAGATGTGGGAGGGAGCAATCAGCCCCAGCATTTT. This gives the protein CASSLDVGGSNQPQHF. This chain links TRBV7-2 with TRBJ1-5; D is undetermined. Trimming took 1 base from V and 1 from J, leaving 11 bases between them. Germline CDR1 and CDR2: SGHTA and FQGNSA. This CDR3 spans 16 amino acids.

J is TRBJ2-5 and V is TRBV5-6, with 10 bases matching TRBD2. J lost 5 bases, V lost 0 bases, and 1 base had no gene match. The CDR3 runs to 14 residues. Germline V gene lookup returns CDR1 SGHDT and CDR2 YYEEEE. The CDR3 bases are TGTGCCAGCAGCTTGGCGGGACTAGCGGAGACCCAGTACTTC. Translating gives CASSLAGLAETQYF.

This sequence joins TRBV4-1 and TRBJ2-4; TRBD1 or TRBD2 may be the D gene (5 bases each). In germline, CDR1 is MGHRA, CDR2 YSYEKL. The V and J ends lost 1 base and 0 bases respectively, with 19 bases between them. The CDR3 totals 19 residues. The CDR3 reads CASSQVNGRQRLAKNIQYF. CDR3 coding DNA: TGCGCCAGCAGCCAAGTCAATGGGAGACAGAGACTAGCCAAAAACATTCAGTACTTC.

Only one count was recorded for this clone. The rearrangement links TRBV2 to TRBJ2-1; 12 bases map to TRBD2. The germline CDR1 and CDR2 sequences are SNHLY and FYNNEI. The CDR3 spans 21 residues. The ends lost 6 bases at V and 3 bases at J; junction bases unmatched: 21. CDR3: CASRETHYSSGRAYSYNEQFF. The CDR3 DNA is TGTGCCAGCAGAGAAACCCATTATTCTAGCGGGAGGGCGTATAGCTACAATGAGCAGTTCTTC.

On this clone: One junction end disagrees with the germline gene, perhaps due to a read error. The genes are TRBV7-7 and TRBJ2-7; 8 bases align to TRBD1. The germline CDR1 and CDR2 sequences are SSHAT and FNYEAQ (reference sequence). This CDR3 has 14 amino acids. The CDR3 DNA reads as TGTGCTAGCAGCAGGGACAGGAGCTCCTACGAGCAGTACTTC. Its translation is CASSRDRSSYEQYF.

The chain uses TRBV18 and TRBJ2-7; 13 bases align to TRBD2. Germline CDR1 and CDR2: KGHSH and LQKENI. There are 19 residues in the CDR3. The trim removed 1 base at V and 6 bases at J, leaving 15 bases unmatched. CDR3 sequence (DNA): TGTGCCAGCTCACCACGGACTAGCGGGAGATTCAACGGGGCTTCCGAGCAGTACTTC. Its translation is CASSPRTSGRFNGASEQYF.

The chain couples TRBV7-8 to TRBJ2-5; no clear D gene. V dropped 2 bases and J dropped 0 bases, with 4 bases sitting between them. The CDR3 is 13 amino acids. From germline, CDR1 is SGHVS and CDR2 FQNEAQ. The CDR3 nucleotides read TGTGCCAGCAGCTTACGGTACCAAGAGACCCAGTACTTC. Its translation is CASSLRYQETQYF.

The CDR3: CASSASSGGHVETQYF. DNA for the CDR3: TGTGCCAGCAGTGCCAGTAGCGGGGGCCACGTAGAGACCCAGTACTTC. V usage is TRBV6-4 and J usage is TRBJ2-5; 9 positions agree with TRBD2. V shed 4 bases, J shed 4 bases, and the junction held 10 bases outside the gene matches. CDR3 length: 16 residues. Germline V lookup: CDR1 MRHNA, CDR2 SNTAGT.

The chain employs TRBV6-5 and TRBJ2-5, with a weak D call TRBD1 (6 bases). Germline loops: CDR1 MNHEY, CDR2 SVGAGI. The CDR3 runs to 11 residues. The V and J ends lost 6 bases and 7 bases respectively, with 9 bases between them. CDR3 sequence: CASRRGGTQYF. As DNA, the CDR3 is TGTGCCAGCAGAAGAGGGGGGACCCAGTACTTC.

This clone was seen only a few times. The chain combines TRBV9 with TRBJ2-7; the D gene could be TRBD1 or TRBD2 (5 bases each). The CDR3 consists of 11 residues. Germline V gives CDR1 SGDLS, CDR2 YYNGEE. V lost 4 bases and J 9 bases, leaving 11 bases between the germline ends. For the CDR3, the DNA is TGTGCCAGCAGCCCCGGGACGGGGCAGTACTTC. This codes for CASSPGTGQYF.

The chain employs TRBV7-6 and TRBJ1-6, with D tentatively TRBD1 (6 bases). V shed 2 bases and J shed 5 bases, with 10 bases lying between them. The CDR3 contains 15 residues. Per germline, CDR1 SGHVS and CDR2 FNYEAQ. The CDR3 nucleotides are TGTGCCAGCAGCTTACAGGGGAGGGATAATTCACCCCTCCACTTT. It translates to CASSLQGRDNSPLHF.

The V and J genes are TRBV7-6 and TRBJ2-3; 12 nucleotides match TRBD2. This CDR3 comprises 16 residues. Germline loops: CDR1 SGHVS, CDR2 FNYEAQ. Trimming cost V 3 bases and J 2 bases; bases outside gene matches: 3. DNA for the CDR3: TGTGCCAGCAGCTTTACTAGCGGGGGGTTCACAGATACGCAGTATTTT. It codes for CASSFTSGGFTDTQYF.

This clone is a singleton in its sample. The gene calls are TRBV5-1 and TRBJ2-5; TRBD2 agrees at 14 bases. V lost 0 bases to trimming and J lost 5 bases; unmatched junction nucleotides: 6. The CDR3 spans 17 residues. CDR1 SGHRS and CDR2 YFSETQ come from the germline V gene. CDR3 amino acids: CASSLAGTSGGGETQYF. Written as DNA, the CDR3 is TGCGCCAGCAGCTTGGCCGGGACTAGCGGGGGCGGGGAGACCCAGTACTTC.

The chain links TRBV10-3 to TRBJ1-1, with D possibly being TRBD1 (5 bases). V lost 6 bases to trimming and J lost 3 bases, with 17 bases between them. CDR3 length equals 15 residues. Germline loops: CDR1 ENHRY, CDR2 SYGVKD. In DNA form, the CDR3 reads TGTGCCATCAGGAGCCAACCTGGGGGGGACACTGAAGCTTTCTTT. This codes for CAIRSQPGGDTEAFF.

This clone was found a few times. The chain employs TRBV30 and TRBJ2-7, with D perhaps matching TRBD1 (6 bases). CDR3 length: 13 residues. Germline values: CDR1 GTSNPN, CDR2 SVGIG (reference sequence). V dropped 2 bases and J dropped 1 base, with 9 bases sitting between them. For the CDR3, the DNA is TGTGCCTGGAGTACAGGGATTTCCTACGAGCAGTACTTC. The encoded protein is CAWSTGISYEQYF.

The J gene is TRBJ2-7, the V gene TRBV7-9; TRBD1 might be the D (6 bases). V gave up 6 bases and J gave up 0 bases, with 15 bases separating them. CDR3 length: 15 residues. Germline lookup yields CDR1 SEHNR and CDR2 FQNEAQ (reference sequence). CDR3 loop: CASRNQGSSSYEQYF. CDR3 DNA sequence: TGTGCCAGCAGAAACCAGGGGTCGAGCTCCTACGAGCAGTACTTC.

The V gene is TRBV7-9, the J gene TRBJ2-7; no clear D. The CDR3 is 11 residues long. V dropped 2 bases and J dropped 3 bases, with 2 bases sitting between them. CDR1 is SEHNR and CDR2 is FQNEAQ in the germline V gene (reference sequence). Written as DNA, the CDR3 is TGTGCCAGCAGCTTAAGCTACGAGCAGTACTTC. This sequence encodes CASSLSYEQYF.

The V gene is TRBV5-1, the J gene TRBJ1-4, with D tentatively TRBD1 (5 bases). Per the germline V gene, CDR1 is SGHRS and CDR2 is YFSETQ. This CDR3 has 15 residues. V lost 1 base and J 5 bases, leaving 12 bases between the germline ends. CDR3 coding DNA: TGCGCCAGCAGCTTGCAGGGCAGTGAGAATGAAAAACTGTTTTTT. Its translation is CASSLQGSENEKLFF.

The chain combines TRBV5-8 with TRBJ1-2; a weak D match, TRBD1 (5 bases). CDR1 and CDR2 (germline): SGHTS, YDEGEE. The ends were cut back, 5 bases at V and 7 bases at J, with 18 bases in the middle. The length of the CDR3 is 14 residues. The CDR3 DNA sequence: TGTGCCAGCAGAGAGGGCGGGGGAGTTCGTGGCTACACCTTC. Protein sequence: CASREGGGVRGYTF.